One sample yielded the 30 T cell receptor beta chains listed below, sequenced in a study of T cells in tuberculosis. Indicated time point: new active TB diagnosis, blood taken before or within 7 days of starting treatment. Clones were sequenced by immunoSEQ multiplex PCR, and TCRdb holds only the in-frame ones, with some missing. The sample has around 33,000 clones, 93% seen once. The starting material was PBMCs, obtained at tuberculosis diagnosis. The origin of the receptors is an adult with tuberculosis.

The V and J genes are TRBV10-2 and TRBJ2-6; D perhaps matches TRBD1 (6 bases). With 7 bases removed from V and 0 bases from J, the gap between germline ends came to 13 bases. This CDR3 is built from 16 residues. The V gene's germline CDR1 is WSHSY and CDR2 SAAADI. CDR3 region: CASTLTGYSGANVLTF. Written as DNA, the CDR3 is TGCGCCAGCACCCTGACAGGATACTCTGGGGCCAACGTCCTGACTTTC.

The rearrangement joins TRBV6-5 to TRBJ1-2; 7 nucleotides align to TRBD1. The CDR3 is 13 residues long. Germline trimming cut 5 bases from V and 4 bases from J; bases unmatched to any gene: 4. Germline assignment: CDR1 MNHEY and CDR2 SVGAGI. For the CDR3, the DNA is TGTGCCAGCAGTCCCCGGGACAGCTATGGCTACACCTTC. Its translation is CASSPRDSYGYTF.

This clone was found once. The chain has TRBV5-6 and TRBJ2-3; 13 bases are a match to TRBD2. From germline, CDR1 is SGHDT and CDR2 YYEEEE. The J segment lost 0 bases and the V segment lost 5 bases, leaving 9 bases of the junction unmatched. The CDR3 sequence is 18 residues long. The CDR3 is CASRTTSGGPVSTDTQYF. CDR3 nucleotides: TGTGCCAGCAGGACGACTAGCGGGGGGCCGGTCAGCACAGATACGCAGTATTTT. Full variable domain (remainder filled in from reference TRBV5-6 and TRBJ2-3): DAGVTQSPTHLIKTRGQQVTLRCSPKSGHDTVSWYQQALGQGPQFIFQYYEEEERQRGNFPDRFSGHQFPNYSSELNVNALLLGDSALYLCASRTTSGGPVSTDTQYFGPGTRLTVL.

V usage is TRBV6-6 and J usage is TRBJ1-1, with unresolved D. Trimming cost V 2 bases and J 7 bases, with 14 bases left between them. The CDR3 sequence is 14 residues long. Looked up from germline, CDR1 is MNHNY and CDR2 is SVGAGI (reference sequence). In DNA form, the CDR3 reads TGTGCCAGCAGTTACATCCTTTCATCAGGTGAAGCTTTCTTT. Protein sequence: CASSYILSSGEAFF.

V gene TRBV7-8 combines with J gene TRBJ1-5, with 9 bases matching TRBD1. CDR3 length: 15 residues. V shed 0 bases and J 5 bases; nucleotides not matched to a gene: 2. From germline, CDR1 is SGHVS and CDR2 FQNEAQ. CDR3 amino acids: CASSLAGTGYQPQHF. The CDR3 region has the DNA TGTGCCAGCAGCTTAGCGGGGACAGGGTATCAGCCCCAGCATTTT.

The CDR3 region is CASSPGVGSNYGYTF. The CDR3 DNA follows: TGCGCCAGCAGCCCAGGCGTAGGCTCTAACTATGGCTACACCTTC. The J gene is TRBJ1-2, the V gene TRBV5-1, with no clear D. The CDR3 contains 15 residues. Germline CDR1 reads SGHRS; CDR2 reads YFSETQ. The V end was cut by 4 bases, the J end by 0 bases, with 13 bases between.

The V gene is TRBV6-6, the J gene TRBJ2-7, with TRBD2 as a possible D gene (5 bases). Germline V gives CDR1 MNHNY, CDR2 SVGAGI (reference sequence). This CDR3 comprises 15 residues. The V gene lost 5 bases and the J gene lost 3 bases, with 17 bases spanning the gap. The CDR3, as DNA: TGTGCCAGCAGTCAGGACTCCCAAGTCGGCTACGAGCAGTACTTC. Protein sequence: CASSQDSQVGYEQYF.

CDR3 sequence: CASSLQGPGNTIYF. As DNA, the CDR3 is TGTGCCAGCAGCCTACAGGGCCCCGGAAACACCATATATTTT. The rearrangement links TRBV2 to TRBJ1-3, with D possibly TRBD1 on 6 matching bases. V dropped 6 bases and J dropped 4 bases, with 13 bases sitting between them. The germline V gene has CDR1 SNHLY and CDR2 FYNNEI. The CDR3 covers 14 residues.

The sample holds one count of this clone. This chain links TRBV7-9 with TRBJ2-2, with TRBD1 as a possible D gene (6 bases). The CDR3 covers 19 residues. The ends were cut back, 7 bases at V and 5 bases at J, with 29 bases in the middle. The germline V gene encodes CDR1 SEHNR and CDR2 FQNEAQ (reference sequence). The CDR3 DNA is TGTGCCAGCATAGAAGTCTGGACAGAGCGAACAATGGAGACCGGGGAGCTGTTTTTT. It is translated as CASIEVWTERTMETGELFF.

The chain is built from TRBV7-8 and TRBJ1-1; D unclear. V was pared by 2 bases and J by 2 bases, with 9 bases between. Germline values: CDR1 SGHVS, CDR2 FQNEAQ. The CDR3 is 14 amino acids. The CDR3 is CASSLFGRNTEAFF. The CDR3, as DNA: TGTGCCAGCAGCTTATTCGGGAGAAACACTGAAGCTTTCTTT.

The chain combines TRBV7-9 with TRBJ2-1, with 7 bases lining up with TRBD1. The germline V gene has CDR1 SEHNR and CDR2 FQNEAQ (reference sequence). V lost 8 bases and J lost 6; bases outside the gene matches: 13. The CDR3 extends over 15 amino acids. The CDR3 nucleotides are TGTGCCAGCGATACTCAGGGGGAAGGATTCAATGAGCAGTTCTTC. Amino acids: CASDTQGEGFNEQFF.

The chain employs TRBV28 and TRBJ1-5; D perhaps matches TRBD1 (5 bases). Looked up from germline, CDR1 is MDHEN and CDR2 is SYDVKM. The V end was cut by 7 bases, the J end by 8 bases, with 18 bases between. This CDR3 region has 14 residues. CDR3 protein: CASNRDPTAKPQHF. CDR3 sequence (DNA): TGTGCCAGCAACCGCGACCCGACAGCTAAGCCCCAGCATTTT.

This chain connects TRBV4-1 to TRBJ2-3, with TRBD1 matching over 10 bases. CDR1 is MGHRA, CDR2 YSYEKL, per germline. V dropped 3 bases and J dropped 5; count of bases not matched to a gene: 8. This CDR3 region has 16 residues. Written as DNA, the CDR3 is TGCGCCAGCAGCCAGACCGGGACAGGGGCCATAGATACGCAGTATTTT. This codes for CASSQTGTGAIDTQYF.

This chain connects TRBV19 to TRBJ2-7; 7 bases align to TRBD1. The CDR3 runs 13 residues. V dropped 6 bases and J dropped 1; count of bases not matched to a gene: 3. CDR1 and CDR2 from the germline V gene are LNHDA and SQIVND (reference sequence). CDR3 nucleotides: TGTGCCAGTAGCAGGGACAGATCCTACGAGCAGTACTTC. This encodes CASSRDRSYEQYF.

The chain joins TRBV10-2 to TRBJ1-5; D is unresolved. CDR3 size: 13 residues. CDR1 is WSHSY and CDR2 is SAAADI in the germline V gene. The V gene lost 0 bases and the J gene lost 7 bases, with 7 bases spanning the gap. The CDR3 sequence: CASSESRAQPQHF. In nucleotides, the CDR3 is TGCGCCAGCAGTGAGTCGAGGGCCCAGCCCCAGCATTTT.

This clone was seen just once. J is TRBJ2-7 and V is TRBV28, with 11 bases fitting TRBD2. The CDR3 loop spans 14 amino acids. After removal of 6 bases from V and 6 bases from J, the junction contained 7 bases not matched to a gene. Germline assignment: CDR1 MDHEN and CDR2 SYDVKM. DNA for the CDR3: TGTGCCAGCAGCCGACTAGCGGGACGGATCGAGCAGTACTTC. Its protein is CASSRLAGRIEQYF.

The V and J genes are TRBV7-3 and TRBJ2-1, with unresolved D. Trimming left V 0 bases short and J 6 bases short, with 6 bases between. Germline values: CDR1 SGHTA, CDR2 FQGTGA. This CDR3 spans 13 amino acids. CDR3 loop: CASSLTSTNEQFF. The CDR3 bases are TGTGCCAGCAGCTTAACGAGTACCAATGAGCAGTTCTTC.

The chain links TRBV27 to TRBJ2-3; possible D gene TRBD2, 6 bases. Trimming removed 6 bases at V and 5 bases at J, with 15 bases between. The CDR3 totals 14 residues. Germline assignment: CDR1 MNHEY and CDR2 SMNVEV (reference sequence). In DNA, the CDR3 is TGTGCCAGCAGACCGGACGGGAGAGGAGATACGCAGTATTTT. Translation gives CASRPDGRGDTQYF.

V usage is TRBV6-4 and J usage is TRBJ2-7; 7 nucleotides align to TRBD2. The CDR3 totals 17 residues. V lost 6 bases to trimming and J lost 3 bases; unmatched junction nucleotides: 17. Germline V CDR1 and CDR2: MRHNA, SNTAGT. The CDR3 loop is CASSDPLLRRESYEQYF. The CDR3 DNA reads TGTGCCAGCAGCGACCCCCTACTAAGGCGGGAGAGCTACGAGCAGTACTTC.

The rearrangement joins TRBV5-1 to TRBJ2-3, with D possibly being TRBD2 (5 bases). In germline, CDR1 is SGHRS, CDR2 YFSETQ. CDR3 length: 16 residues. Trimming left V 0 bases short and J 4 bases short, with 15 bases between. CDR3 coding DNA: TGCGCCAGCAGCTTGGCGGCTGGACTTGATTCAGATACGCAGTATTTT. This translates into CASSLAAGLDSDTQYF.

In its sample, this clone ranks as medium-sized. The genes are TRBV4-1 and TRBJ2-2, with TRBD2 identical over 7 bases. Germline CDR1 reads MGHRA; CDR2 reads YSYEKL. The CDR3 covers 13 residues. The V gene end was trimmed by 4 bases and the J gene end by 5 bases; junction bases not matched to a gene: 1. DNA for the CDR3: TGCGCCAGCAGCCTGGGACTAACCGGGGAGCTGTTTTTT. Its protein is CASSLGLTGELFF.

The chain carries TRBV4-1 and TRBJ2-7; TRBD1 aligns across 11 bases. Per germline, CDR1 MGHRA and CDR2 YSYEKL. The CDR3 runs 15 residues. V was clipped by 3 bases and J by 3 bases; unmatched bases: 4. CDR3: CASSQTGTGGYEQYF. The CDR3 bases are TGCGCCAGCAGCCAGACCGGGACAGGGGGCTACGAGCAGTACTTC.

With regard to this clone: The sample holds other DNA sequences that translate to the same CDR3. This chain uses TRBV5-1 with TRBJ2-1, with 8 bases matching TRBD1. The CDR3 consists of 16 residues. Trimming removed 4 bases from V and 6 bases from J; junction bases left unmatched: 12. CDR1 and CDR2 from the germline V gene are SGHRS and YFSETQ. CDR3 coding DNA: TGCGCCAGCAGCCCAGAGGACAGGGTGGAATTCAATGAGCAGTTCTTC. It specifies CASSPEDRVEFNEQFF.

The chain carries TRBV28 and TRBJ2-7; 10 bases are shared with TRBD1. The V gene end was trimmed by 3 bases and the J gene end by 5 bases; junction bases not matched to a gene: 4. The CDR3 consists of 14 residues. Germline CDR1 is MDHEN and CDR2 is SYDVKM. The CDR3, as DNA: TGTGCCAGCAGTTTGACAGGGGGCTTTAACGAGCAGTACTTC. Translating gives CASSLTGGFNEQYF.

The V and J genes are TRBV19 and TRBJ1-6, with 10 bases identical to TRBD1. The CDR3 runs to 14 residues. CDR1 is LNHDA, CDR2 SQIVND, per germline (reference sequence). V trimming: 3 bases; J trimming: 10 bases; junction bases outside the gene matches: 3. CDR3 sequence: CASSIGQGDSPLHF. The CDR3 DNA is TGTGCCAGTAGTATTGGACAGGGGGACTCACCCCTCCACTTT. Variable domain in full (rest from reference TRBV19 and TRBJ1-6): DGGITQSPKYLFRKEGQNVTLSCEQNLNHDAMYWYRQDPGQGLRLIYYSQIVNDFQKGDIAEGYSVSREKKESFPLTVTSAQKNPTAFYLCASSIGQGDSPLHFGNGTRLTVT.

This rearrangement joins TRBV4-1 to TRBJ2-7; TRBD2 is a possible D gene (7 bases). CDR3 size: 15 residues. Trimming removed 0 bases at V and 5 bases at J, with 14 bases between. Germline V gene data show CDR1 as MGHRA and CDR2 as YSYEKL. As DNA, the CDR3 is TGCGCCAGCAGCCAAGACAGGGGAGGGGGTGACGAGCAGTACTTC. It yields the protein CASSQDRGGGDEQYF.

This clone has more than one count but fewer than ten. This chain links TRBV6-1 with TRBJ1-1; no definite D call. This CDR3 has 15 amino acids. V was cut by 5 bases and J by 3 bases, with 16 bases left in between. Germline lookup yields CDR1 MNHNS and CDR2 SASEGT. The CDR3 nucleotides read TGTGCCAGCAGTCAGGCCCTTACCTTATACACTGAAGCTTTCTTT. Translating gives CASSQALTLYTEAFF.

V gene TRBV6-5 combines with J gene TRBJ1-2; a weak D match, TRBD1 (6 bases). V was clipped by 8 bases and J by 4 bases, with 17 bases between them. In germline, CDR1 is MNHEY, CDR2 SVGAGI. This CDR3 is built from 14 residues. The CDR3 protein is CASFRAGGPYGYTF. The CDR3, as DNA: TGTGCCAGCTTTCGGGCCGGGGGGCCCTATGGCTACACCTTC.

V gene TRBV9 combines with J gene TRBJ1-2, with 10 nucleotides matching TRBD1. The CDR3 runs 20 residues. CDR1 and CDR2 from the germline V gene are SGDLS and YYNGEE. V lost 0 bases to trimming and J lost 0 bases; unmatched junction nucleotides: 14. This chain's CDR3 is CASSVAAVPGTGEPNYGYTF. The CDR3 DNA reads TGTGCCAGCAGCGTAGCCGCGGTTCCGGGGACAGGGGAACCTAACTATGGCTACACCTTC.

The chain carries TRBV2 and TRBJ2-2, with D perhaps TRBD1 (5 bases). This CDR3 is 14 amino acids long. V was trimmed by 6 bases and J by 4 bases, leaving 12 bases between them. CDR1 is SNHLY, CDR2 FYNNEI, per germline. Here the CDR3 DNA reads TGTGCCAGCAGAGGGCAGGGTACCACCGGGGAGCTGTTTTTT. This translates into CASRGQGTTGELFF.